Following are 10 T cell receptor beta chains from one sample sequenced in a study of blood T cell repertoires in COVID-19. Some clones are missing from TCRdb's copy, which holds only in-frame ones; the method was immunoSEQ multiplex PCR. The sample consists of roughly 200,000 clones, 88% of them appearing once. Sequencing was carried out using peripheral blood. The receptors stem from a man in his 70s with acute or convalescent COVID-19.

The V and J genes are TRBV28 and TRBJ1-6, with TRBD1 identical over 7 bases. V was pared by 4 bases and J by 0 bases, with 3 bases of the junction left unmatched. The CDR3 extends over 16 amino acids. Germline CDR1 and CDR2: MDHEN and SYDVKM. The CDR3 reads CASSWDSNSYNSPLHF. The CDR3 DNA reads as TGTGCCAGCAGTTGGGACAGTAACTCCTATAATTCACCCCTCCACTTT.

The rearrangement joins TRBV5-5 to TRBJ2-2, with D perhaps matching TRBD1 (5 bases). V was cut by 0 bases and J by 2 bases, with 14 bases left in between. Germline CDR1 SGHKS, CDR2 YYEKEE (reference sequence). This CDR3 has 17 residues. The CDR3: CASSLASGLLNTGELFF. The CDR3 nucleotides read TGTGCCAGCAGCTTGGCCTCAGGGTTACTTAACACCGGGGAGCTGTTTTTT.

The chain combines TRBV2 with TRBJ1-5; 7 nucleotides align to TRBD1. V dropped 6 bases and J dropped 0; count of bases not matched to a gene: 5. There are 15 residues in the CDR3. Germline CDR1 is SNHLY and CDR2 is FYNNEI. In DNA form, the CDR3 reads TGTGCCAGCAGCGCCACAGGGGTTAGCAATCAGCCCCAGCATTTT. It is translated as CASSATGVSNQPQHF.

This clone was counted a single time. The CDR3 here is CASSPLGLGAQGQPQHF. CDR3 nucleotides: TGTGCCAGCAGTCCCTTAGGGTTGGGGGCGCAGGGTCAGCCCCAGCATTTT. This rearrangement joins TRBV6-6 to TRBJ1-5; a possible D gene is TRBD1 (6 bases). Germline CDR1 MNHNY, CDR2 SVGAGI (reference sequence). V shed 5 bases and J shed 6 bases, with 23 bases lying between them. The CDR3 consists of 17 residues.

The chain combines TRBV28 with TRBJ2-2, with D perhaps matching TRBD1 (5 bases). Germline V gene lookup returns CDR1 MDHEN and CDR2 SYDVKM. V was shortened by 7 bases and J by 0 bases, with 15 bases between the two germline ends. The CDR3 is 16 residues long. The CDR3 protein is CASTPGGATNTGELFF. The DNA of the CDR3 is TGTGCCAGCACCCCGGGTGGGGCGACGAACACCGGGGAGCTGTTTTTT.

CDR3 sequence (DNA): TGTGCCAGCAGCTATACAGGGCCTCCAGAAGCTTTCTTT. Translation: CASSYTGPPEAFF. V usage is TRBV7-9 and J usage is TRBJ1-1; weak D call: TRBD1 (6 bases). The V and J ends lost 4 bases and 8 bases respectively, with 14 bases between them. CDR1 is SEHNR and CDR2 is FQNEAQ in the germline V gene (reference sequence). This CDR3 is built from 13 residues.

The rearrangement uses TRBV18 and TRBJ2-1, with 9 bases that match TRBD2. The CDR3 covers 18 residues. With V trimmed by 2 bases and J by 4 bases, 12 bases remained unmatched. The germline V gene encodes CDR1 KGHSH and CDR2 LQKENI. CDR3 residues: CASSPTTTAGGLYNEQFF. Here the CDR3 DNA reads TGTGCCAGCTCACCAACCACAACAGCGGGAGGACTATACAATGAGCAGTTCTTC.

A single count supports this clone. CDR3 DNA: TGTGCCAGCAGCCGTACGGGACACTCCACCTGGGACATTCAGTACTTC. The encoded protein is CASSRTGHSTWDIQYF. The chain recombines TRBV7-2 with TRBJ2-4; D is perhaps TRBD1 (6 bases). Looked up from germline, CDR1 is SGHTA and CDR2 is FQGNSA. The CDR3 has 16 amino acids. The V end lost 5 bases, the J end lost 8 bases, and 22 bases lay between the germline ends.

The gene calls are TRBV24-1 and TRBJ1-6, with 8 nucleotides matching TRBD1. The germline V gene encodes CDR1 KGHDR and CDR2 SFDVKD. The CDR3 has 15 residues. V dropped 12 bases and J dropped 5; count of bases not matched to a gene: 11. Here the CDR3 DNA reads TGTGCCGCAAACTCGACAGGGGAAAATAATTCACCCCTCCACTTT. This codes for CAANSTGENNSPLHF.

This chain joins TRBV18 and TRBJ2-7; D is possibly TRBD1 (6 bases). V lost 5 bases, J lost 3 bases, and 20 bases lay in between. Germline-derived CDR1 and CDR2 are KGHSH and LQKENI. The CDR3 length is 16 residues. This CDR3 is CASSYGTPSKGYEQYF. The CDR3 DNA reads TGTGCCAGCTCATACGGGACACCCTCGAAAGGCTACGAGCAGTACTTC.